This TCR beta chain was identified during a study of Ad26.COV2.S vaccination and SARS-CoV-2 variants. Treatment given: about 20 received Ad26.COV2.S at low or high dose, single or two shots; roughly five received placebo; per-sample allocation not given. All samples were drawn on day 63, counting from the first vaccine or placebo injection. Assay: immunoSEQ multiplex PCR; the TCRdb copy retains only in-frame clones and omits some. Among around 250,000 clones, around 90% were seen once, and the ten largest hold nearly 3%. The CDR3 spans 17 residues. V was pared by 5 bases and J by 8 bases, with 16 bases of the junction left unmatched. The V gene's germline CDR1 is SGHVS and CDR2 FQNEAQ.

The sample was peripheral blood, taken in a trial of Ad26.COV2.S vaccine versus placebo. This TCR came from a person between 18 and 59 years old who received the Ad26.COV2.S COVID-19 vaccine or a placebo. This chain uses TRBV7-8 with TRBJ2-1; 9 bases are shared with TRBD2. This CDR3 is CASSPLTNGGGVDEQFF. The CDR3 region has the DNA TGTGCCAGCAGCCCATTGACTAACGGCGGGGGGGTCGATGAGCAGTTCTTC.